This T cell receptor (beta chain) was recovered during a study of beta chain features in type 1 diabetes. Every bit of the isolated RNA underwent reverse transcription, so sequencing read expressed TCRB transcripts. TCRdb keeps only in-frame clones here, not all; method: immunoSEQ multiplex PCR. This table holds about 350,000 clones, 15% to 20% found once. Germline CDR1 reads GTSNPN; CDR2 reads SVGIG (reference sequence). V lost 2 bases, J lost 3 bases, and 7 bases stayed unmatched. This CDR3 has 15 amino acids. Sequencing used naive CD4+ T cells from blood. This clonotype originated in a woman under 30 in good health. The chain couples TRBV30 to TRBJ2-4; 7 nucleotides align to TRBD1. CDR3 region: CAWSPPWTGKNIQYF. CDR3 bases: TGTGCCTGGAGTCCCCCATGGACAGGCAAAAACATTCAGTACTTC.